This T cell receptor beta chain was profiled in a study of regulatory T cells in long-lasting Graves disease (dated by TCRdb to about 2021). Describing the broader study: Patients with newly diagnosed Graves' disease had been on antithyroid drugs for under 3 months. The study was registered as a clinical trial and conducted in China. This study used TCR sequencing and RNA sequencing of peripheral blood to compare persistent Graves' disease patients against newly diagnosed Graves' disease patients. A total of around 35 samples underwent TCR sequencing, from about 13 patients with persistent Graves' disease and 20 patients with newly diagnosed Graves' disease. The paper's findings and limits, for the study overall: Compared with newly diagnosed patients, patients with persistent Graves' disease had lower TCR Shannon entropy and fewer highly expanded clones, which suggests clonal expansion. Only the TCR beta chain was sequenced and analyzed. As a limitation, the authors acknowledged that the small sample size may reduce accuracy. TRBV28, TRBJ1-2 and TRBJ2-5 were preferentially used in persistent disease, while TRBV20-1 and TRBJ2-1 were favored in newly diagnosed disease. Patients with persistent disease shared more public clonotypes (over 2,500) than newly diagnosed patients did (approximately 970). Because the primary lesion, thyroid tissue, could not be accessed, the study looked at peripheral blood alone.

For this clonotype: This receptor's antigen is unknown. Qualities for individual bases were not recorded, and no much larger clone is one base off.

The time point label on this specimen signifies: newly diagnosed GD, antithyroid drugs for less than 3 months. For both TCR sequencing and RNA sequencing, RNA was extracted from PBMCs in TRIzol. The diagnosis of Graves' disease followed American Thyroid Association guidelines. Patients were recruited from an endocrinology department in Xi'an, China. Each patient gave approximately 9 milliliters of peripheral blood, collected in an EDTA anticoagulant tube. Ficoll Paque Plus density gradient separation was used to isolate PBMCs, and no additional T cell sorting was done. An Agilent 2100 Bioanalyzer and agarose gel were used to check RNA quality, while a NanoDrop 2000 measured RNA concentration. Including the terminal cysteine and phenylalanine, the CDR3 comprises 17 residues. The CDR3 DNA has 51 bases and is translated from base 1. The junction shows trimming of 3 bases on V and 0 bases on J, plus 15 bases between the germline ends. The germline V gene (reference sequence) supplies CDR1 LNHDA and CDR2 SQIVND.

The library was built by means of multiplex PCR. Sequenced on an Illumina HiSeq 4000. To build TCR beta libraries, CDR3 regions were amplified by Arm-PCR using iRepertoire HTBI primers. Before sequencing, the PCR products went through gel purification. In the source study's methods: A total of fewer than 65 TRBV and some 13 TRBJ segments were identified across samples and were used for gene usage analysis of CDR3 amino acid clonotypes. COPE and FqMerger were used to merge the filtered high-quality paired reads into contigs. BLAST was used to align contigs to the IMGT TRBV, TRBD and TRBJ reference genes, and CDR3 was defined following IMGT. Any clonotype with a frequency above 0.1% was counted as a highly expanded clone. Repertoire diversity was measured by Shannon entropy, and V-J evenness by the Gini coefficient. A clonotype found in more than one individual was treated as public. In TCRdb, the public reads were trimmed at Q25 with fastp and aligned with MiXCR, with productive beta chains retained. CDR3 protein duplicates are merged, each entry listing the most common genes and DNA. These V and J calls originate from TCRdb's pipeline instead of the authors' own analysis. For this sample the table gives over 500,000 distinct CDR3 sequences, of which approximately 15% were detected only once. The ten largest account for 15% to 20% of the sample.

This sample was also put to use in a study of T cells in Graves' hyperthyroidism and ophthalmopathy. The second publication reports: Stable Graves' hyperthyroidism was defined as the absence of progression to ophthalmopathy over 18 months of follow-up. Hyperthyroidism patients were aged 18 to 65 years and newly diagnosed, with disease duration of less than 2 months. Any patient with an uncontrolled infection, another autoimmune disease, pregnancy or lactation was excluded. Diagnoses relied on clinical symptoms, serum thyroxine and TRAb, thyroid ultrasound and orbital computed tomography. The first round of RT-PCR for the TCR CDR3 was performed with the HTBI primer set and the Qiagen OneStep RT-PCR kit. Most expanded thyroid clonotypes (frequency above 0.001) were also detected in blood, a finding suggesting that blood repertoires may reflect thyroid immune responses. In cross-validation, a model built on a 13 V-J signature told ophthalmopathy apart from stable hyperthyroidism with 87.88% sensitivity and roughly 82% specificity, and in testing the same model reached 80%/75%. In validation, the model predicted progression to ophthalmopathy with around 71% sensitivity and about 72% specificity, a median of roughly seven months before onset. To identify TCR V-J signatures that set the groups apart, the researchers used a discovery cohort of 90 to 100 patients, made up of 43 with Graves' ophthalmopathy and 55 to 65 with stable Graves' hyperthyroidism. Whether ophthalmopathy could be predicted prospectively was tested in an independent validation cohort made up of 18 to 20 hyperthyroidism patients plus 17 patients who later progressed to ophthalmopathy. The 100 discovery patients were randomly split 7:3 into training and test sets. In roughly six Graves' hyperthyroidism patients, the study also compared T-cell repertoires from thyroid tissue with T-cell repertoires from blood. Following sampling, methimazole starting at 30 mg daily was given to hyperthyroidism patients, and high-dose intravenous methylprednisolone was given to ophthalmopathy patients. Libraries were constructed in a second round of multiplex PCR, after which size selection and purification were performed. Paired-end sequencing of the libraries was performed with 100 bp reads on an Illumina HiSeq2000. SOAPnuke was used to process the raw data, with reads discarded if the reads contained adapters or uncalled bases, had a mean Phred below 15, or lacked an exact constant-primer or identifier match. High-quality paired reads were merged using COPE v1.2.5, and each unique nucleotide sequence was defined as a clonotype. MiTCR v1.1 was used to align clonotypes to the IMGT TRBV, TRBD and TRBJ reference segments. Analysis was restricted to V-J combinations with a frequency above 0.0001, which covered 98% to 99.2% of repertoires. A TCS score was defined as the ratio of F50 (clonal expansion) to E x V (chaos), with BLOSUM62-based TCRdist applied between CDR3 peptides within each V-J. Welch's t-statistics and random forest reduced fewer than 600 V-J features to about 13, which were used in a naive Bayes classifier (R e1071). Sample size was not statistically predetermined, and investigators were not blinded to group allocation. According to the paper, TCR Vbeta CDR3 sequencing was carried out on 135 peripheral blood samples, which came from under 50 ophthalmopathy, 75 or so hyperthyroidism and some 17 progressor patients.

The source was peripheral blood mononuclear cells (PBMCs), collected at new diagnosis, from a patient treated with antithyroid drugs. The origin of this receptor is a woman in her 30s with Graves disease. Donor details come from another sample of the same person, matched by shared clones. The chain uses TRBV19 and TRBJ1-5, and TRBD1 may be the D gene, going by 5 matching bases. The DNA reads TGTGCCAGTAGTATGGGGACCCTGGAATATAGCAATCAGCCCCAGCATTTT. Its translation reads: CASSMGTLEYSNQPQHF.